This T cell receptor (beta chain) emerged from a study of T cells after yellow fever vaccination. This clonotype was detected many times. Each CDR3 protein is one row after TCRdb ran MiXCR on the 5' RACE reads. The sample lists about 310,000 distinct CDR3 sequences, about 3.5% occurring once. Per the germline V gene, CDR1 is LGHNA and CDR2 is YNFKEQ. Trimming removed 2 bases from V and 5 bases from J; junction bases left unmatched: 8. The CDR3 is 16 residues long. The receptor was derived from a man younger than 35 who received the YFV17D yellow fever vaccine. The V gene is TRBV4-2, the J gene TRBJ2-3, with 9 bases matching TRBD1. Sample: PBMCs, taken on the day of the yellow fever booster vaccination. This chain's CDR3 is CASSQLQGAGGDTQYF. CDR3 DNA sequence: TGTGCCAGCAGCCAATTACAGGGGGCCGGGGGAGATACGCAGTATTTT.